These 23 T cell receptor beta chains share one sample of origin, sequenced in a study of blood T cell repertoires in COVID-19. Measured with immunoSEQ multiplex PCR; TCRdb has only the in-frame clones, and not every one. The sample lists around 250,000 clones; less than 90% were seen once. Sequenced sample: peripheral blood. These receptor sequences come from a man in his 60s with acute or convalescent COVID-19.

The V call is TRBV11-2, the J call TRBJ2-7; 8 positions match TRBD1. The CDR3 loop spans 17 amino acids. In germline, CDR1 is SGHAT, CDR2 FQNNGV. With V trimmed by 3 bases and J by 2 bases, 12 bases remained unmatched. The CDR3 DNA follows: TGTGCCAGCAGCTTGGGGGACAGGTTTCAGCCAGCCTACGAGCAGTACTTC. Translation: CASSLGDRFQPAYEQYF.

The CDR3 here is CASSFGDRVTDTQYF. The DNA of the CDR3 is TGTGCCAGCAGCTTCGGGGACAGGGTCACAGATACGCAGTATTTT. The chain employs TRBV5-4 and TRBJ2-3; 9 bases are shared with TRBD1. The ends lost 2 bases at V and 2 bases at J; junction bases unmatched: 3. Germline V gene lookup returns CDR1 SGHNT and CDR2 YYREEE (reference sequence). The CDR3 runs 15 residues.

This chain connects TRBV10-2 to TRBJ1-1; D ambiguous. V lost 4 bases to trimming and J lost 1 base, with 10 bases between them. Germline-derived CDR1 and CDR2 are WSHSY and SAAADI. The CDR3 length is 14 residues. In DNA form, the CDR3 reads TGCGCCAGCAGTGCAACAGTAGAGAACACTGAAGCTTTCTTT. Translation: CASSATVENTEAFF.

The V call is TRBV2, the J call TRBJ2-2; a weak D match, TRBD1 (5 bases). CDR3 size: 15 residues. From germline, CDR1 is SNHLY and CDR2 FYNNEI. Trimming took off 2 bases at V and 11 bases at J, with 18 bases between the two ends. This CDR3 is CASSESPAGTGELFF. CDR3 nucleotide sequence: TGTGCCAGCAGTGAATCTCCGGCAGGTACAGGAGAGCTGTTTTTT.

The rearrangement joins TRBV18 to TRBJ1-5; 8 bases line up with TRBD1. The CDR3 is 14 amino acids. CDR1 and CDR2 (germline): KGHSH, LQKENI. V lost 3 bases to trimming and J lost 5 bases; unmatched junction nucleotides: 3. The chain's CDR3 is CASSPRQGYQPQHF. CDR3 DNA sequence: TGTGCCAGCTCACCGAGACAGGGGTATCAGCCCCAGCATTTT.

The table lists this clone with a few counts. This chain uses TRBV4-3 with TRBJ2-5; 8 bases line up with TRBD1. With V trimmed by 1 base and J by 5 bases, 9 bases remained unmatched. From germline, CDR1 is LGHNA and CDR2 YSLEER. The length of the CDR3 is 16 residues. The CDR3 sequence is CASSQGLPGGRETQYF. For the CDR3, the DNA is TGCGCCAGCAGCCAAGGTCTCCCAGGGGGCCGCGAGACCCAGTACTTC.

J is TRBJ2-7 and V is TRBV28; the match to TRBD2 covers 9 bases. The CDR3 totals 17 residues. Germline V CDR1 and CDR2: MDHEN, SYDVKM. With V trimmed by 2 bases and J by 0 bases, 8 bases remained unmatched. The CDR3 loop reads CASSLGWLAGSSYEQYF. CDR3 in DNA: TGTGCCAGCAGTTTAGGTTGGCTAGCGGGAAGCTCCTACGAGCAGTACTTC.

As DNA, the CDR3 is TGCAGCGTTGGGGCTAGCGGGGGCTCCTACAATGAGCAGTTCTTC. It specifies CSVGASGGSYNEQFF. V is TRBV29-1 and J is TRBJ2-1, with TRBD2 matching 10 bases. This CDR3 is 15 amino acids long. The V gene end was trimmed by 4 bases and the J gene end by 0 bases; junction bases not matched to a gene: 3. Germline loops: CDR1 SQVTM, CDR2 ANQGSEA.

This chain uses TRBV2 with TRBJ1-2, with TRBD1 matching over 8 bases. V shed 6 bases, J shed 8 bases, and the junction held 14 bases outside the gene matches. The germline V gene encodes CDR1 SNHLY and CDR2 FYNNEI. There are 15 residues in the CDR3. The CDR3 DNA reads TGTGCCAGCAGCCCTAGACAGGGGCCCAGCGAGGGCTACACCTTC. Protein: CASSPRQGPSEGYTF. The full variable domain, completed using reference TRBV2 and TRBJ1-2, is EPEVTQTPSHQVTQMGQEVILRCVPISNHLYFYWYRQILGQKVEFLVSFYNNEISEKSEIFDDQFSVERPDGSNFTLKIRSTKLEDSAMYFCASSPRQGPSEGYTFGSGTRLTVV.

The genes are TRBV29-1 and TRBJ2-3, with 9 bases lining up with TRBD2. The CDR3 totals 14 residues. V was clipped by 5 bases and J by 5 bases; unmatched bases: 8. Germline lookup yields CDR1 SQVTM and CDR2 ANQGSEA. CDR3 loop: CSVSASGVKDTQYF. CDR3 nucleotide sequence: TGCAGCGTTTCGGCTAGCGGGGTCAAAGATACGCAGTATTTT.

The J gene is TRBJ1-3, the V gene TRBV11-2, with D possibly TRBD1 on 5 matching bases. Germline V gene lookup returns CDR1 SGHAT and CDR2 FQNNGV. This CDR3 has 15 residues. V was cut by 5 bases and J by 0 bases, with 11 bases left in between. The chain's CDR3 is CASSADSLSGNTIYF. The DNA of the CDR3 is TGTGCCAGCAGCGCCGACAGCCTCTCTGGAAACACCATATATTTT.

This clone has only a few counts. This chain joins TRBV15 and TRBJ2-1; 8 bases match TRBD1. Germline assignment: CDR1 LNHNV and CDR2 YYDKDF (reference sequence). J was trimmed by 5 bases and V by 3 bases; bases with no gene match: 6. The CDR3 consists of 15 residues. The CDR3 is CATSSGQGFHNEQFF. CDR3 in DNA: TGTGCCACCAGCAGTGGACAGGGTTTCCACAATGAGCAGTTCTTC.

V gene TRBV6-5 combines with J gene TRBJ1-5; possible D gene TRBD1, 5 bases. The V gene lost 6 bases and the J gene lost 6 bases, with 12 bases spanning the gap. Germline-derived CDR1 and CDR2 are MNHEY and SVGAGI. There are 13 residues in the CDR3. The CDR3 DNA is TGTGCCAGCAGGGACATAAGGATTCAGCCCCAGCATTTT. Protein sequence: CASRDIRIQPQHF.

The sample holds one count of this clone. The chain couples TRBV19 to TRBJ2-5; 14 bases map to TRBD2. Germline CDR1 and CDR2: LNHDA and SQIVND (reference sequence). V gave up 4 bases and J gave up 5 bases; unmatched junction bases: 6. The CDR3 totals 16 residues. Here the CDR3 DNA reads TGTGCCAGTAGTACCGGGGGACTAGCGGGAGTGGAGACCCAGTACTTC. Translated, it gives CASSTGGLAGVETQYF.

The chain couples TRBV6-6 to TRBJ1-3; D not resolved. Trimming pared 9 bases from V and 0 bases from J, leaving 9 bases between. The CDR3 extends over 13 amino acids. Germline lookup yields CDR1 MNHNY and CDR2 SVGAGI (reference sequence). DNA of the CDR3: TGTGCCAGTCATCAAGCCTCTGGAAACACCATATATTTT. Protein: CASHQASGNTIYF.

The chain links TRBV28 to TRBJ2-5, with 7 bases matching TRBD2. This CDR3 region has 17 residues. Germline lookup yields CDR1 MDHEN and CDR2 SYDVKM. V gave up 3 bases and J gave up 3 bases; unmatched junction bases: 13. The CDR3 loop is CASSFGDWLADKETQYF. CDR3 coding DNA: TGTGCCAGCAGTTTCGGAGATTGGCTAGCGGATAAAGAGACCCAGTACTTC.

The chain links TRBV27 to TRBJ1-5, with 7 positions matching TRBD1. Germline assignment: CDR1 MNHEY and CDR2 SMNVEV (reference sequence). V lost 5 bases and J lost 4; bases outside the gene matches: 11. CDR3 length: 16 amino acids. The CDR3, as DNA: TGTGCCAGCAGTCCATCCGGGACAGCATTAAATCAGCCCCAGCATTTT. Its translation is CASSPSGTALNQPQHF.

The chain joins TRBV7-2 to TRBJ2-7; possibly TRBD1 for D (5 bases). The CDR3 runs to 15 residues. CDR1 and CDR2 (germline): SGHTA, FQGNSA. Trimming took 5 bases from V and 2 from J, leaving 16 bases between them. Here the CDR3 reads CASSQGVAVPYEQYF. In DNA, the CDR3 is TGTGCCAGCAGCCAGGGTGTTGCGGTTCCCTACGAGCAGTACTTC.

The chain has TRBV7-2 and TRBJ2-5; 8 positions agree with TRBD1. The CDR3 extends over 13 amino acids. V was pared by 2 bases and J by 7 bases, with 3 bases of the junction left unmatched. The germline V gene encodes CDR1 SGHTA and CDR2 FQGNSA. CDR3 DNA: TGTGCCAGCAGCTTAAGGACAGGGTGGACCCAGTACTTC. Translated: CASSLRTGWTQYF.

This rearrangement joins TRBV19 to TRBJ2-6; D ambiguous. From germline, CDR1 is LNHDA and CDR2 SQIVND (reference sequence). The length of the CDR3 is 16 residues. Trimming took off 7 bases at V and 2 bases at J, with 15 bases between the two ends. CDR3 bases: TGTGCCAGTACCGGAAGTCGGGTGGCTGGGGCCAACGTCCTGACTTTC. This codes for CASTGSRVAGANVLTF.

This clone showed up just once. This sequence joins TRBV5-5 and TRBJ1-2; no reliable D call. The CDR3 runs 12 residues. CDR1 SGHKS and CDR2 YYEKEE come from the germline V gene (reference sequence). V was cut by 0 bases and J by 6 bases, with 6 bases left in between. This CDR3 is CASSLVVDGYTF. CDR3 in DNA: TGTGCCAGCAGCTTGGTTGTAGATGGCTACACCTTC.

On this clone: The germline gene is not matched at one end of the junction; a read error may be the cause. The chain links TRBV30 to TRBJ1-1; D unclear. Germline V lookup: CDR1 GTSNPN, CDR2 SVGIG (reference sequence). The CDR3 is 13 residues long. CDR3 sequence: CAWTQMMNTEAFF. The CDR3 coding sequence is TGTGCGTGGACCCAGATGATGAACACTGAAGCTTTCTTT.

This chain joins TRBV20-1 and TRBJ1-6; 7 bases line up with TRBD1. V shed 3 bases and J 8 bases; nucleotides not matched to a gene: 4. Germline CDR1 and CDR2: DFQATT and SNEGSKA (reference sequence). This CDR3 is 13 amino acids long. CDR3 in DNA: TGCAGTGCTAGTAAAGGGGGCGATTCACCCCTCCACTTT. Its protein product is CSASKGGDSPLHF.